This T cell receptor beta chain was recovered during a study of blood T cell repertoires in COVID-19. Study context: COVID-19 samples collected from the United States, Italy and Spain covered acute and convalescent phases. Nucleic acid was either cDNA or gDNA, and it came from T cells, B-cell-depleted T cells, or PBMCs.

Worth noting for this clone: The germline gene is not matched at one end of the junction; a read error may be the cause.

The CDR3 is 14 amino acids. The germline gives CDR1 SGHTA, CDR2 FQGNSA. Enrolment of Seattle patients took place during active infection, and they were followed longitudinally. Authors' methods: Estimated nucleated cell counts came from reference gene primer amplification. Clones were sequenced by immunoSEQ multiplex PCR, and TCRdb holds only the in-frame ones, with some missing. V and J calls and clone size are copied from that table; D and trimming were computed from the DNA. The repertoire holds approximately 290,000 clones, with over 85% as singletons. This sequence joins TRBV7-2 and TRBJ1-2; TRBD1 matches at 11 bases. The origin of this receptor is a young woman with COVID-19, enrolled during active disease. The material sequenced was peripheral blood. CDR3 sequence (DNA): TGTGCCAGCAGCCCAGGGACAGGGGGGAATGGATACACCTTC. It translates to CASSPGTGGNGYTF.